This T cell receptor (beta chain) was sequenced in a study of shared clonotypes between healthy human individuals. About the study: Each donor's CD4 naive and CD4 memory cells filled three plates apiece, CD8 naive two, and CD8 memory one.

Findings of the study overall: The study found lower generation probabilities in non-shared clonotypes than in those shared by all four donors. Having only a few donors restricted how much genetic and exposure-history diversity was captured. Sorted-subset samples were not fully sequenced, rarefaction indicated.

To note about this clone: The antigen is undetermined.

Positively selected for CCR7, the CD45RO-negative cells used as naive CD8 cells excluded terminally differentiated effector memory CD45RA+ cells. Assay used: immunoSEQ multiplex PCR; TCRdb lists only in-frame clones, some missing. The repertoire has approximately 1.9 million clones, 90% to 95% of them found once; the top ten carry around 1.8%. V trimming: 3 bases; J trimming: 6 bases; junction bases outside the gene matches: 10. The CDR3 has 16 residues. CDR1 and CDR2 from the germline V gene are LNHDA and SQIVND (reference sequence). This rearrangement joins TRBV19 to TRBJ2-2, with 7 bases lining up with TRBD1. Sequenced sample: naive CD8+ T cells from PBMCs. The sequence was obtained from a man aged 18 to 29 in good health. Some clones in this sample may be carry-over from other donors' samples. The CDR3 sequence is CASSIVPGTAAGELFF. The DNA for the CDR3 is TGTGCCAGTAGTATCGTCCCCGGGACAGCGGCCGGGGAGCTGTTTTTT.